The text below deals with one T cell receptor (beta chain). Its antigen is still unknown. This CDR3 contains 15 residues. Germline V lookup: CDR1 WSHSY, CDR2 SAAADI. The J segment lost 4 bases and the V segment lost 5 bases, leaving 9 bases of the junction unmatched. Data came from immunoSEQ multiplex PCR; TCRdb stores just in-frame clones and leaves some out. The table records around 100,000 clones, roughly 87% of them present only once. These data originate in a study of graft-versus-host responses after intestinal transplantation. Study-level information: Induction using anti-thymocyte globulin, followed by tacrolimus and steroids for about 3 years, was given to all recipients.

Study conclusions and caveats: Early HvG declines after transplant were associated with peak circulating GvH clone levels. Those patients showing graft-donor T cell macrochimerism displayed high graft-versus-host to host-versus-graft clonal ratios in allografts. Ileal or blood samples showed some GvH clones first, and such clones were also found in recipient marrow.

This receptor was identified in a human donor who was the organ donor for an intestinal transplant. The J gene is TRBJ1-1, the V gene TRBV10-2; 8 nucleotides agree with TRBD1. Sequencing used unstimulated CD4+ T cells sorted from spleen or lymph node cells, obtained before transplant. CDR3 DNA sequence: TGCGCCAGCAGTTCTAGACAGGGGTTCGGCACTGAAGCTTTCTTT. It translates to CASSSRQGFGTEAFF.